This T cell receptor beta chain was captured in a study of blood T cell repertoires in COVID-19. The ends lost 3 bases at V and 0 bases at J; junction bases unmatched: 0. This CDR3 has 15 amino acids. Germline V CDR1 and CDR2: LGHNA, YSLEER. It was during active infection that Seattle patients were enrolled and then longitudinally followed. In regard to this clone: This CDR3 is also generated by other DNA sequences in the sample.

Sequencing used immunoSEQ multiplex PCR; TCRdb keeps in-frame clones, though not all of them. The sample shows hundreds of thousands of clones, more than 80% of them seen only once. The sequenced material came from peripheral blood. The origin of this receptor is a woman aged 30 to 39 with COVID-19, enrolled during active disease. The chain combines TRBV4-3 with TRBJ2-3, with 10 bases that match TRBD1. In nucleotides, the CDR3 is TGCGCCAGCAGCCAGGACAGGGGGAGCACAGATACGCAGTATTTT. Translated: CASSQDRGSTDTQYF.